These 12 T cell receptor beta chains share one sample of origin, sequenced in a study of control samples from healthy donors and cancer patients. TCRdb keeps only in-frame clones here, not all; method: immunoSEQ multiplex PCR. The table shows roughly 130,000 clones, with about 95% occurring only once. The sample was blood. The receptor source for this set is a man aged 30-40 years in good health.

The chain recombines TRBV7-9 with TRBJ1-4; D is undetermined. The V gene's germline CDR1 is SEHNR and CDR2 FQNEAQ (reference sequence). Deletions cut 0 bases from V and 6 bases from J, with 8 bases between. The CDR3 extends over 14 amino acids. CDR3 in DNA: TGTGCCAGCAGCTTAGCCTTCGGGGATGAAAAACTGTTTTTT. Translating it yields CASSLAFGDEKLFF.

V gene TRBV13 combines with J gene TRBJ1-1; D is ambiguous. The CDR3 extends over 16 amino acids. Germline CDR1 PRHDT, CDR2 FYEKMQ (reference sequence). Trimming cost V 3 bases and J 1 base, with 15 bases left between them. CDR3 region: CASSLQEARANTEAFF. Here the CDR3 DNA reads TGTGCCAGCAGCTTGCAGGAAGCACGAGCGAACACTGAAGCTTTCTTT.

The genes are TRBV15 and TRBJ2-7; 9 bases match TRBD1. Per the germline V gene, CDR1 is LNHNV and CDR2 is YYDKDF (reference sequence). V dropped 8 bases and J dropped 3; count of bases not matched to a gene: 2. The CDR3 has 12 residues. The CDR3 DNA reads TGTGCCACCGGGACAGGGAGCTACGAGCAGTACTTC. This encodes CATGTGSYEQYF.

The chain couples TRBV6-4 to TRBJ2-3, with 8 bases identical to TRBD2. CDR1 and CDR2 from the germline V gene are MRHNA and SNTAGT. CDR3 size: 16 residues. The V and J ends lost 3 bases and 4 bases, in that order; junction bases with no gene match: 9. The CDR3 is CASSDSGTRGSDTQYF. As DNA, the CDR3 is TGTGCCAGCAGTGATTCCGGGACTAGGGGCTCAGATACGCAGTATTTT.

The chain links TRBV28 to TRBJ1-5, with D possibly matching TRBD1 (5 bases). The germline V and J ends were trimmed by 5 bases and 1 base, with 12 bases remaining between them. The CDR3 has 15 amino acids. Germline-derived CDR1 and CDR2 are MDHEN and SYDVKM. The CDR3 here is CASSRVRASNQPQHF. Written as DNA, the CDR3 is TGTGCCAGCAGTCGGGTCAGGGCGAGCAATCAGCCCCAGCATTTT. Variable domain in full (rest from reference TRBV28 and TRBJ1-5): DVKVTQSSRYLVKRTGEKVFLECVQDMDHENMFWYRQDPGLGLRLIYFSYDVKMKEKGDIPEGYSVSREKKERFSLILESASTNQTSMYLCASSRVRASNQPQHFGDGTRLSIL.

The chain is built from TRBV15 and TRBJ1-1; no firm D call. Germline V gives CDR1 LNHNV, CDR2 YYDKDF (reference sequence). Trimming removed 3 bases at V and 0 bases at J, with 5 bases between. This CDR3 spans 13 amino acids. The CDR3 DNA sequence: TGTGCCACCAGCAGTGGGTTGAACACTGAAGCTTTCTTT. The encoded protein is CATSSGLNTEAFF.

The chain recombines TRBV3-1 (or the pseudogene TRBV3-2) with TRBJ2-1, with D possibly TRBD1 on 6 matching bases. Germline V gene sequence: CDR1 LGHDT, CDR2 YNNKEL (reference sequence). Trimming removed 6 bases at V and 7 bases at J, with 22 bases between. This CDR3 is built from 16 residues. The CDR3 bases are TGTGCCAGCAGGCAGACTGCCAGGGGATTTGGGAATGAGCAGTTCTTC. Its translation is CASRQTARGFGNEQFF.

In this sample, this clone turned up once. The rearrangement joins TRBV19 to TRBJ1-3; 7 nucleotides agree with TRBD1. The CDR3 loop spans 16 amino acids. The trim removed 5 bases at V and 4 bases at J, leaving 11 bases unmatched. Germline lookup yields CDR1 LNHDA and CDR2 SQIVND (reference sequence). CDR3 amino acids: CASSEVGTALGNTIYF. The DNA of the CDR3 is TGTGCCAGTAGTGAGGTCGGGACAGCATTAGGAAACACCATATATTTT.

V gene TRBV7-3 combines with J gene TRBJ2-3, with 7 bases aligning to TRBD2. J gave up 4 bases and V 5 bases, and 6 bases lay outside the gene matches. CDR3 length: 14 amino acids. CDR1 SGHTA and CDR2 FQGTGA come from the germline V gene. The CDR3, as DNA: TGTGCCAGCAGCGCGACTAGCAGGGCAGATACGCAGTATTTT. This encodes CASSATSRADTQYF.

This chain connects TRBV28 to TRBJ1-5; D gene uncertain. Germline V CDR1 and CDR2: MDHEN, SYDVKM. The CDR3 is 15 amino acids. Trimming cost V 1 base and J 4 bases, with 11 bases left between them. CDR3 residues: CASSLSRQYNQPQHF. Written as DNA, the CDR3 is TGTGCCAGCAGTTTATCCAGGCAATATAATCAGCCCCAGCATTTT.

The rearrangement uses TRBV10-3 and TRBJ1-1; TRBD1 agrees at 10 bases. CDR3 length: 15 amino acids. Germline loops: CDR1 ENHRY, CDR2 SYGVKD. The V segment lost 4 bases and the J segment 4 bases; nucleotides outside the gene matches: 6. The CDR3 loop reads CAISGLTGGFTEAFF. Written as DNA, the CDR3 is TGTGCCATCAGTGGATTGACAGGGGGCTTCACTGAAGCTTTCTTT.

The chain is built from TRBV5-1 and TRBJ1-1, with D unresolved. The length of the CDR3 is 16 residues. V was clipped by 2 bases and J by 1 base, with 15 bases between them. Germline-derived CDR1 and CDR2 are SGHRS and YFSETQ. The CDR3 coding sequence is TGCGCCAGCAGCTTTGGCTGGGCCAGACAGAACACTGAAGCTTTCTTT. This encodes CASSFGWARQNTEAFF.